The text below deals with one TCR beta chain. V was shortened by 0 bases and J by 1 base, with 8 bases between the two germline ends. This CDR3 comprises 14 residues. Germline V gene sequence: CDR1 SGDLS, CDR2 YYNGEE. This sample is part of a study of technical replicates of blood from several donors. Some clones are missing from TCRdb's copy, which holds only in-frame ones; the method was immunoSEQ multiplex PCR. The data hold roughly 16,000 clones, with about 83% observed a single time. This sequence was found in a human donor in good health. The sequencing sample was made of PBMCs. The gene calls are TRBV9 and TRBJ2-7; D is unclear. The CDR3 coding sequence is TGTGCCAGCAGCGTAGGCGGTTTTTCCTACGAGCAGTACTTC. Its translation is CASSVGGFSYEQYF. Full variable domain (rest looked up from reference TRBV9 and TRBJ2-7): DSGVTQTPKHLITATGQRVTLRCSPRSGDLSVYWYQQSLDQGLQFLIQYYNGEERAKGNILERFSAQQFPDLHSELNLSSLELGDSALYFCASSVGGFSYEQYFGPGTRLTVT.